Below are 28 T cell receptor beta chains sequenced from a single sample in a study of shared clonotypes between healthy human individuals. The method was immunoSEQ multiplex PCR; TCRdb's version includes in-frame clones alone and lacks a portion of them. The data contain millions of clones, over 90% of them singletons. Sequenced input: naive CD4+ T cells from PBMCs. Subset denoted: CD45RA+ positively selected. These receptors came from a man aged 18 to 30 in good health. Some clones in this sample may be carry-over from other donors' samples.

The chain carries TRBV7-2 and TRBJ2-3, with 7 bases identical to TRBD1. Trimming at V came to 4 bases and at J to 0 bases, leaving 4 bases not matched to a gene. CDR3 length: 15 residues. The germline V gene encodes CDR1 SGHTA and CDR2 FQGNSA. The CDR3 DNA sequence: TGTGCCAGCAGCTCCGCCAGGGGGAGCACAGATACGCAGTATTTT. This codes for CASSSARGSTDTQYF.

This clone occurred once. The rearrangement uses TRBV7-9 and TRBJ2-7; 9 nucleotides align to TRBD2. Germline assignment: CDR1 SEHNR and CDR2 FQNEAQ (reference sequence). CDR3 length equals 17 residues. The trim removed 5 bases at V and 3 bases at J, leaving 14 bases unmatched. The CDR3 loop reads CASSPHQREAFYYEQYF. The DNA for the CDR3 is TGTGCCAGCAGCCCACACCAGCGGGAGGCCTTCTACTACGAGCAGTACTTC.

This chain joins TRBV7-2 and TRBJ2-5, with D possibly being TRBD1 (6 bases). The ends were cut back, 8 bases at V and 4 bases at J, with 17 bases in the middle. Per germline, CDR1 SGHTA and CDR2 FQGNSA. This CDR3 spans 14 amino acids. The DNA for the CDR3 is TGTGCCAGCCCATCAGGGGAAGGGGGAGAGACCCAGTACTTC. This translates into CASPSGEGGETQYF.

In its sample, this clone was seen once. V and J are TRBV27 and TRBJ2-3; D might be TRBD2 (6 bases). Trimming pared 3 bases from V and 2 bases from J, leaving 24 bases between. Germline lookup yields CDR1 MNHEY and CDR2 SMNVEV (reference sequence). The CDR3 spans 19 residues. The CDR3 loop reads CASSLGPRAGRFFTDTQYF. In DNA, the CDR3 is TGTGCCAGCAGTTTGGGGCCCCGGGCGGGACGGTTTTTCACAGATACGCAGTATTTT.

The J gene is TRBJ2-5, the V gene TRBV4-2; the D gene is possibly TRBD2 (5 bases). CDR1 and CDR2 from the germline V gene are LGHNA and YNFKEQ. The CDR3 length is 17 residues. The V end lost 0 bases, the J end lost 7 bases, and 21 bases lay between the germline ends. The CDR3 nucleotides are TGTGCCAGCAGCCAAGATAGAGAGGACTTTGACGGAGGGACCCAGTACTTC. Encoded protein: CASSQDREDFDGGTQYF.

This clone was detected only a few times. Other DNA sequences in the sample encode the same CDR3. The CDR3 coding sequence is TGTGCCAGCTCACCACTAGCGGGAGGGAGCTCCTACAATGAGCAGTTCTTC. This codes for CASSPLAGGSSYNEQFF. The chain is built from TRBV18 and TRBJ2-1; TRBD2 matches 11 bases. The J segment lost 0 bases and the V segment lost 1 base, leaving 2 bases of the junction unmatched. This CDR3 has 17 amino acids. Germline V gene sequence: CDR1 KGHSH, CDR2 LQKENI.

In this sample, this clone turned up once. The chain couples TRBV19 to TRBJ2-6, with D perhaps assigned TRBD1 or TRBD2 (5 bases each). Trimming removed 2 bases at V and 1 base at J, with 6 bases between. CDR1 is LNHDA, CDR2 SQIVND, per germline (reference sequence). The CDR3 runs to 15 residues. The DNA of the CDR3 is TGTGCCAGTAGTATATGGGGGTCTGGGGCCAACGTCCTGACTTTC. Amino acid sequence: CASSIWGSGANVLTF.

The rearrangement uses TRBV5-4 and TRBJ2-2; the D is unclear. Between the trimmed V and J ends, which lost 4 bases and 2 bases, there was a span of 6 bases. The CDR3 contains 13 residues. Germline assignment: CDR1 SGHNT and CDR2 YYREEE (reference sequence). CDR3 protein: CASSRQNTGELFF. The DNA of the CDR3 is TGTGCCAGCAGCCGCCAAAACACCGGGGAGCTGTTTTTT.

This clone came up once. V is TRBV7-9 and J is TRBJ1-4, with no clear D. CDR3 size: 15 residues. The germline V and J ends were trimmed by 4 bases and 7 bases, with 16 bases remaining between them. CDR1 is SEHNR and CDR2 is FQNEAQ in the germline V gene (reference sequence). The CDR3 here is CASSSPPSGVEKLFF. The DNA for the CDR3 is TGTGCCAGCAGCTCCCCCCCGTCGGGCGTTGAAAAACTGTTTTTT.

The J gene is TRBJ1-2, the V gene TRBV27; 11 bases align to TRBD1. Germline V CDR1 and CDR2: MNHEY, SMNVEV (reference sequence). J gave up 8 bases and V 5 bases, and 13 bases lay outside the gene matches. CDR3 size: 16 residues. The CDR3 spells CASSLTKDRGRNGYTF. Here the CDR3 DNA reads TGTGCCAGCAGTCTAACTAAGGACAGGGGGCGGAACGGCTACACCTTC.

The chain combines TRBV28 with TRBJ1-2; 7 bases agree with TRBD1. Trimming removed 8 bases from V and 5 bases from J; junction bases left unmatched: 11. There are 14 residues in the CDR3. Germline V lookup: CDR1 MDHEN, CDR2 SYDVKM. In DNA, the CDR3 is TGTGCCAGCTTTTCCGGGACAGCAACTTATGGCTACACCTTC. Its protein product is CASFSGTATYGYTF.

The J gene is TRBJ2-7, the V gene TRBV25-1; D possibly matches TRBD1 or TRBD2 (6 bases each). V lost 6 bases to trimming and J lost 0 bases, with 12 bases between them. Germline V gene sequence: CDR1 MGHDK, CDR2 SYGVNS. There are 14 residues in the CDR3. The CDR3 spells CASSRGLSSYEQYF. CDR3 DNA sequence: TGTGCCAGCAGCCGGGGGCTTTCCTCCTACGAGCAGTACTTC.

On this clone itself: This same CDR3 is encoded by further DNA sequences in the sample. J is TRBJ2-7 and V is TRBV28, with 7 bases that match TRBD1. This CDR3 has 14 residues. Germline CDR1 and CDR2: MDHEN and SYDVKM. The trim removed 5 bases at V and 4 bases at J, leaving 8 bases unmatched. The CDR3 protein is CASSTPGQIYEQYF. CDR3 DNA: TGTGCCAGCAGTACCCCGGGACAGATTTACGAGCAGTACTTC.

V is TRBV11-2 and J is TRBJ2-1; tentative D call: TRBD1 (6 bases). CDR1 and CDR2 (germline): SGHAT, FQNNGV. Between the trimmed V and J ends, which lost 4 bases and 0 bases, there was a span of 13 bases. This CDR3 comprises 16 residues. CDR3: CASSYTQGSSYNEQFF. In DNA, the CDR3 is TGTGCCAGCAGCTATACGCAGGGGAGCTCCTACAATGAGCAGTTCTTC.

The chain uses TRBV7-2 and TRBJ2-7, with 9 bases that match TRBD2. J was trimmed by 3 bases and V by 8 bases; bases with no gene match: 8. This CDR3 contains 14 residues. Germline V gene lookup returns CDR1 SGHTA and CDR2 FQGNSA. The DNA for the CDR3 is TGTGCCAGCGGCCAGACTAGCGGACTCTACGAGCAGTACTTC. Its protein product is CASGQTSGLYEQYF.

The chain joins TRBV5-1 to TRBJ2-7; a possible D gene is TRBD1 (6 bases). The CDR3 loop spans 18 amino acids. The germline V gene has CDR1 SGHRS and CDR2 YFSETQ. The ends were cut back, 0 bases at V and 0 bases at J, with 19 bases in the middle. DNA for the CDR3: TGCGCCAGCAGCTTGGAGGCCCCGACAGGAGCAGTCTCCTACGAGCAGTACTTC. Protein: CASSLEAPTGAVSYEQYF.

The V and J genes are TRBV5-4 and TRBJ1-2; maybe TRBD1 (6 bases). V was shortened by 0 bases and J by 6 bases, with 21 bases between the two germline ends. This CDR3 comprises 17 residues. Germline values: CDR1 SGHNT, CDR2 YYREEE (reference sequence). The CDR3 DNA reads TGTGCCAGCAGCTTGGGGGGGCGCCAGTACAGGGACCATGGCTACACCTTC. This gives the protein CASSLGGRQYRDHGYTF.

The DNA for the CDR3 is TGTGCCAGCAGCTTAACAGCGGGAGGTGCAGATACGCAGTATTTT. Translating gives CASSLTAGGADTQYF. The rearrangement links TRBV7-9 to TRBJ2-3; the match to TRBD2 covers 9 bases. V gave up 2 bases and J gave up 4 bases; unmatched junction bases: 4. CDR3 size: 15 residues. CDR1 and CDR2 from the germline V gene are SEHNR and FQNEAQ (reference sequence). The full variable domain, its missing parts supplied by reference TRBV7-9 and TRBJ2-3, is DTGVSQNPRHKITKRGQNVTFRCDPISEHNRLYWYRQTLGQGPEFLTYFQNEAQLEKSRLLSDRFSAERPKGSFSTLEIQRTEQGDSAMYLCASSLTAGGADTQYFGPGTRLTVL.

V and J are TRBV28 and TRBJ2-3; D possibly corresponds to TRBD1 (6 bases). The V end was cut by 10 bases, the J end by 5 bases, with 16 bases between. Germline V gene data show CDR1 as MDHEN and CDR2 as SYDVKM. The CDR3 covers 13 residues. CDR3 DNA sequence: TGTGCCACCGCCCGCGGCAGGGGAGATACGCAGTATTTT. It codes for CATARGRGDTQYF. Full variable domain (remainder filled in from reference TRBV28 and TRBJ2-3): DVKVTQSSRYLVKRTGEKVFLECVQDMDHENMFWYRQDPGLGLRLIYFSYDVKMKEKGDIPEGYSVSREKKERFSLILESASTNQTSMYLCATARGRGDTQYFGPGTRLTVL.

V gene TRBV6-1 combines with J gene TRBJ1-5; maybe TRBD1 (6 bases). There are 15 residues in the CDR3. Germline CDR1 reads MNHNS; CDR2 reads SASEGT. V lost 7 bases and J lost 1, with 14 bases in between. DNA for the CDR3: TGTGCCAGCAACCTATCGGGACAAAGCAATCAGCCCCAGCATTTT. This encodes CASNLSGQSNQPQHF.

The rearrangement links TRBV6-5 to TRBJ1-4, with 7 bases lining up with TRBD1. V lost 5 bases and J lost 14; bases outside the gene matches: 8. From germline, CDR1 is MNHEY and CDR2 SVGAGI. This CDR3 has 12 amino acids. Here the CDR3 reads CASSHRDSDLFF. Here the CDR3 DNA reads TGTGCCAGCAGTCACCGGGACAGTGATCTGTTTTTT.

CDR3 DNA sequence: TGTGCCAGCAGTAATCCGCCGGGACTAAAGACCAATGAGCAGTTCTTC. Amino acid sequence: CASSNPPGLKTNEQFF. The chain has TRBV27 and TRBJ2-1; 7 bases map to TRBD2. The germline V gene has CDR1 MNHEY and CDR2 SMNVEV (reference sequence). CDR3 size: 16 residues. V gave up 5 bases and J gave up 6 bases; unmatched junction bases: 13.

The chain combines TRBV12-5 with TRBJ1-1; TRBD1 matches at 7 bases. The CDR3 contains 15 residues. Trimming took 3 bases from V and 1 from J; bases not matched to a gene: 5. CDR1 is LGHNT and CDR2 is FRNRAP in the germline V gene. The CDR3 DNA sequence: TGTGCTAGTGGTTTCTTCGGACAGGCGAACACTGAAGCTTTCTTT. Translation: CASGFFGQANTEAFF.

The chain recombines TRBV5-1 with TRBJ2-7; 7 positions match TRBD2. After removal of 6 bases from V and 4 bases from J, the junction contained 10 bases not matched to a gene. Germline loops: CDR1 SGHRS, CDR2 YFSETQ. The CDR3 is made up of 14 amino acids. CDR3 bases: TGCGCCAGCAACATTGAACCGGGAGGTTACGAGCAGTACTTC. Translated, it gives CASNIEPGGYEQYF.

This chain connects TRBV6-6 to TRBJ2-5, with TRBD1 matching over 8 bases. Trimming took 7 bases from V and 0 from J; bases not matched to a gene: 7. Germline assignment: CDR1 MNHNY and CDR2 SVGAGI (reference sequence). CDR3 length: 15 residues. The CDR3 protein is CASILGQAYQETQYF. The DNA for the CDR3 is TGTGCCAGCATATTGGGACAGGCGTACCAAGAGACCCAGTACTTC.

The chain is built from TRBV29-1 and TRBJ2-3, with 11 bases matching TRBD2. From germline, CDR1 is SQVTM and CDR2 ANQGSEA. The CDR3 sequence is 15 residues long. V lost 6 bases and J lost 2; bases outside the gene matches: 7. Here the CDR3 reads CSVETSGGDTDTQYF. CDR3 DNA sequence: TGCAGCGTCGAAACTAGCGGGGGAGACACAGATACGCAGTATTTT.

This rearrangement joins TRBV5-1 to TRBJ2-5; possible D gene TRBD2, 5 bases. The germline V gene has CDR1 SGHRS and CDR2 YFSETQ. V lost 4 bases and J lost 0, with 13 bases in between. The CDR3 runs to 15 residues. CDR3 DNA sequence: TGCGCCAGCAGCCACCGGACTGTGTACCAAGAGACCCAGTACTTC. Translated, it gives CASSHRTVYQETQYF. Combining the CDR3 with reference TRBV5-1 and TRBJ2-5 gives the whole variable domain KAGVTQTPRYLIKTRGQQVTLSCSPISGHRSVSWYQQTPGQGLQFLFEYFSETQRNKGNFPGRFSGRQFSNSRSEMNVSTLELGDSALYLCASSHRTVYQETQYFGPGTRLLVL.

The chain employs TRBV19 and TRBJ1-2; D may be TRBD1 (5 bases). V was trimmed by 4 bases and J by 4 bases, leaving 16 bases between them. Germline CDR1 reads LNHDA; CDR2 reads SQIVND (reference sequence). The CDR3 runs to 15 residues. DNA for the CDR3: TGTGCCAGTAGTAAGACCGGGACCATCTCCTATGGCTACACCTTC. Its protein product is CASSKTGTISYGYTF.